This entry lists 18 T cell receptor beta chains sequenced from one sample in a study of blood T cells in healthy people across ages. The use of a sample-barcoded 5' primer and a J-beta primer mix characterized a second PCR of roughly 6 to 11 cycles. TCRdb re-called the 5' RACE reads with MiXCR, one entry per CDR3 protein. The sample has about 570,000 distinct CDR3 sequences, about 26% seen once; the top ten hold less than 20%. The specimen sequenced was blood. These receptors all come from a woman aged 70 to 79 in good health.

This clonotype was seen many times. The rearrangement joins TRBV21-1 to TRBJ1-2. TRBV21-1 constitutes a pseudogene. There are 13 residues in the CDR3. The CDR3 sequence is CASSRKTSYGYTF. CDR3 bases: TGTGCCAGCAGCAGGAAGACTAGCTATGGCTACACCTTC.

This clonotype was counted only a few times. The chain joins TRBV6-1 to TRBJ2-3; TRBD2 agrees at 7 bases. V shed 5 bases and J 7 bases; nucleotides not matched to a gene: 15. The CDR3 has 16 amino acids. CDR1 MNHNS and CDR2 SASEGT come from the germline V gene. The CDR3 loop reads CASSPGVGGGVNTQYF. In DNA, the CDR3 is TGTGCCAGCAGTCCCGGCGTAGGTGGGGGGGTGAATACGCAGTATTTT.

A few counts support this clonotype. V and J are TRBV27 and TRBJ2-5; 8 bases are shared with TRBD2. This CDR3 has 16 residues. CDR1 and CDR2 from the germline V gene are MNHEY and SMNVEV (reference sequence). Losses at the gene ends were 6 bases for V and 1 base for J; bases not matched to a gene: 10. CDR3 loop: CASSTLGTRAQETQYF. The CDR3 region has the DNA TGTGCCAGCAGCACCCTCGGGACTAGGGCCCAAGAGACCCAGTACTTC.

This clonotype has just a few counts. V and J are TRBV12-3 or TRBV12-4 and TRBJ2-5, with D perhaps TRBD2 (5 bases). Trimming took 3 bases from V and 7 from J, leaving 12 bases between them. CDR3 length: 13 residues. The CDR3 bases are TGTGCCAGCAGTTTGATGGACTCCCGGACCCAGTACTTC. Translated, it gives CASSLMDSRTQYF.

This chain links TRBV6-2 or TRBV6-3 with TRBJ2-5; D gene ambiguous. V lost 0 bases to trimming and J lost 6 bases, with 8 bases between them. Germline V gene sequence: CDR1 MNHEY, CDR2 SVGEGT. The CDR3 has 13 residues. CDR3 protein: CASSYSIFQTQYF. In DNA form, the CDR3 reads TGTGCCAGCAGTTACTCGATCTTCCAGACCCAGTACTTC.

The chain joins TRBV5-1 to TRBJ2-3, with TRBD2 matching over 7 bases. Trimming removed 5 bases from V and 0 bases from J; junction bases left unmatched: 3. Germline lookup yields CDR1 SGHRS and CDR2 YFSETQ. The CDR3 has 14 residues. CDR3 loop: CASRLASSTDTQYF. CDR3 coding DNA: TGCGCCAGCAGACTAGCGTCTAGCACAGATACGCAGTATTTT.

This clonotype has more than one count but fewer than ten. The chain has TRBV4-3 and TRBJ1-1; TRBD1 matches 7 bases. The CDR3 extends over 14 amino acids. Germline loops: CDR1 LGHNA, CDR2 YSLEER. Trimming removed 5 bases from V and 1 base from J; junction bases left unmatched: 4. DNA for the CDR3: TGCGCCAGCAGCAGGGGGCTCGGGAACACTGAAGCTTTCTTT. This sequence encodes CASSRGLGNTEAFF.

This chain links TRBV18 with TRBJ2-5; the D gene is possibly TRBD2 (7 bases). Germline assignment: CDR1 KGHSH and CDR2 LQKENI. Trimming stripped 1 base from V and 11 bases from J, with 11 bases between. This CDR3 region has 12 residues. CDR3: CASSPRGGGQYF. The CDR3 nucleotides are TGTGCCAGCTCACCACGGGGGGGCGGGCAGTACTTC.

For this clonotype: This may stem from a read error, because a much larger clone lies one nucleotide away. The chain has TRBV15 and TRBJ1-4; TRBD1 is a possible D gene (6 bases). CDR3 size: 15 residues. Per the germline V gene, CDR1 is LNHNV and CDR2 is YYDKDF (reference sequence). V lost 5 bases, J lost 1 base, and 11 bases lay in between. The CDR3 reads CATSPWTVTNEKLFF. CDR3 sequence (DNA): TGTGCCACCAGCCCGTGGACAGTAACTAATGAAAAACTGTTTTTT.

This clonotype was counted between two and nine times. This chain joins TRBV6-6 and TRBJ1-1, with D unclear. This CDR3 comprises 13 residues. The germline CDR1 and CDR2 sequences are MNHNY and SVGAGI (reference sequence). V was shortened by 9 bases and J by 5 bases, with 16 bases between the two germline ends. CDR3 in amino acids: CASSLTDATEAFF. CDR3 DNA sequence: TGTGCCAGTAGCTTAACAGACGCGACTGAAGCTTTCTTT.

A few counts support this clonotype. The rearrangement uses TRBV7-2 and TRBJ1-3; unclear D gene. Germline V gene sequence: CDR1 SGHTA, CDR2 FQGNSA. The CDR3 contains 14 residues. The V end was cut by 3 bases, the J end by 1 base, with 7 bases between. The CDR3 sequence is CASSFLLSGNTIYF. The CDR3 bases are TGTGCCAGCAGCTTTCTGTTATCTGGAAACACCATATATTTT. The full variable domain, its missing parts supplied by reference TRBV7-2 and TRBJ1-3, is GAGVSQSPSNKVTEKGKDVELRCDPISGHTALYWYRQSLGQGLEFLIYFQGNSAPDKSGLPSDRFSAERTGGSVSTLTIQRTQQEDSAVYLCASSFLLSGNTIYFGEGSWLTVV.

CDR3 sequence reads: CSATGVQNIQYF. As DNA, the CDR3 is TGCAGTGCTACGGGAGTGCAAAACATTCAGTACTTC. The gene calls are TRBV20-1 and TRBJ2-4; perhaps TRBD2 as D (6 bases). This CDR3 contains 12 residues. The V and J ends lost 4 bases and 5 bases respectively, with 9 bases between them. Germline V gene sequence: CDR1 DFQATT, CDR2 SNEGSKA (reference sequence).

The rearrangement links TRBV7-8 to TRBJ2-2; 9 bases agree with TRBD1. The CDR3 sequence is 16 residues long. Trimming cost V 5 bases and J 6 bases; bases outside gene matches: 10. The germline gives CDR1 SGHVS, CDR2 FQNEAQ. The CDR3 sequence: CASSTKGQGAPGELFF. In nucleotides, the CDR3 is TGTGCCAGCAGCACGAAGGGACAGGGAGCCCCCGGGGAGCTGTTTTTT.

This clonotype was detected only a few times. The J gene is TRBJ2-1, the V gene TRBV7-9, with a possible D match to TRBD2 (5 bases). The CDR3 contains 13 residues. CDR1 and CDR2 (germline): SEHNR, FQNEAQ (reference sequence). V lost 3 bases and J 8 bases, leaving 11 bases between the germline ends. This chain's CDR3 is CASSLTGSDEQFF. The CDR3 DNA is TGTGCCAGCAGCTTGACGGGGAGCGATGAGCAGTTCTTC. Variable domain in full (rest from reference TRBV7-9 and TRBJ2-1): DTGVSQNPRHKITKRGQNVTFRCDPISEHNRLYWYRQTLGQGPEFLTYFQNEAQLEKSRLLSDRFSAERPKGSFSTLEIQRTEQGDSAMYLCASSLTGSDEQFFGPGTRLTVL.

The V and J genes are TRBV12-3 or TRBV12-4 and TRBJ1-4; TRBD1 matches 8 bases. There are 15 residues in the CDR3. V shed 5 bases, J shed 7 bases, and the junction held 9 bases outside the gene matches. This CDR3 reads CASSPSDRVGEKLFF. CDR3 DNA: TGTGCCAGCAGTCCCTCGGACAGGGTGGGTGAAAAACTGTTTTTT.

V is TRBV24-1 and J is TRBJ2-3; D ambiguous. Deletions cut 5 bases from V and 2 bases from J, with 13 bases between. Germline V CDR1 and CDR2: KGHDR, SFDVKD. The CDR3 has 15 amino acids. As DNA, the CDR3 is TGTGCCACCAGTGGGGCAGAACATTACACAGATACGCAGTATTTT. It translates to CATSGAEHYTDTQYF.

The chain couples TRBV6-2 or TRBV6-3 to TRBJ2-5, with D perhaps matching TRBD2 (6 bases). The J call is doubtful: the DNA matches TRBJ2-7 better. This CDR3 is 15 amino acids long. CDR1 is MNHEY and CDR2 is SVGEGT in the germline V gene. In nucleotides, the CDR3 is TGTGCCAGCAGTTACGGGCAGGAGGGCATCTACGAGCAGTACTTC. Protein sequence: CASSYGQEGIYEQYF.

V and J are TRBV7-6 and TRBJ2-5, with D possibly matching TRBD1 (5 bases). Germline assignment: CDR1 SGHVS and CDR2 FNYEAQ. CDR3 length: 17 amino acids. V shed 1 base and J shed 0 bases, with 15 bases lying between them. The CDR3 DNA reads as TGTGCCAGCAGCTTAGGTGTTGCTCAGGGTTACCAAGAGACCCAGTACTTC. The encoded protein is CASSLGVAQGYQETQYF. Based on the CDR3 plus reference TRBV7-6 and TRBJ2-5, the full variable domain is GAGVSQSPRYKVTKRGQDVALRCDPISGHVSLYWYRQALGQGPEFLTYFNYEAQQDKSGLPNDRFSAERPEGSISTLTIQRTEQRDSAMYRCASSLGVAQGYQETQYFGPGTRLLVL.